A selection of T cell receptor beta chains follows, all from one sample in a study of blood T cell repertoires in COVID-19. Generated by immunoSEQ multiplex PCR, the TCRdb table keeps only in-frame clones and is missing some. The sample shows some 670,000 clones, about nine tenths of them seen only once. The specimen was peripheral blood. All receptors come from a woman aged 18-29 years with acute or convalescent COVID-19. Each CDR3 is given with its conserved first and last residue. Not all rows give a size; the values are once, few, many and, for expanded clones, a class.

CDR3 protein: CASSYRTGAQEQYF
clone size: NA
J gene: TRBJ2-7
V gene: TRBV6-2/TRBV6-3

CDR3 protein: CASSYRGWNSPLHF
clone size: NA
J gene: TRBJ1-6
V gene: TRBV5-1

CDR3 protein: CASRADSSYEQYF
clone size: once
J gene: TRBJ2-7
V gene: TRBV6-5

CDR3 protein: CASSQVPQGALGSPLHF
clone size: NA
J gene: TRBJ1-6
V gene: TRBV4-3

CDR3 protein: CASSQAVVNTIYF
clone size: NA
J gene: TRBJ1-3
V gene: TRBV4-1

CDR3 protein: CASSLGGGASNQPQHF
clone size: NA
J gene: TRBJ1-5
V gene: TRBV5-1

CDR3 protein: CASSIGAGGNDGYTF
clone size: NA
J gene: TRBJ1-2
V gene: TRBV19

CDR3 protein: CAWRQGLGYTF
clone size: few
J gene: TRBJ1-2
V gene: TRBV30

CDR3 protein: CASTQTLRSTEAFF
clone size: NA
J gene: TRBJ1-1
V gene: TRBV6-5

CDR3 protein: CASSDSGTDGTEAFF
clone size: NA
J gene: TRBJ1-1
V gene: TRBV2

CDR3 protein: CASSLLGELFF
clone size: once
J gene: TRBJ2-2
V gene: TRBV12-3/TRBV12-4

CDR3 protein: CASSFSPDTIYF
clone size: NA
J gene: TRBJ1-3
V gene: TRBV12-3/TRBV12-4

CDR3 protein: CAIRTVLNQPQHF
clone size: NA
J gene: TRBJ1-5
V gene: TRBV10-3

CDR3 protein: CASNSQAAGQNSPLHF
clone size: NA
J gene: TRBJ1-6
V gene: TRBV19

CDR3 protein: CASRQTGANEKLFF
clone size: NA
J gene: TRBJ1-4
V gene: TRBV10-2

CDR3 protein: CASKGGASQYF
clone size: NA
J gene: TRBJ2-5
V gene: TRBV19

CDR3 protein: CASSPRRDSYEQYF
clone size: NA
J gene: TRBJ2-7
V gene: TRBV5-5